The 19 T cell receptor beta chains given below trace back to one sample, sequenced in a study of monozygotic twins with inflammatory bowel disease. TCRdb reprocessed the 5' RACE reads, keeping one entry per CDR3 protein, no DNA. Seen in this sample are roughly 120,000 distinct CDR3 sequences; the ten most common clones hold about an eighth. The specimen sequenced was blood. The receptors shown here come from a human donor with ulcerative colitis or Crohn's disease, or a healthy co-twin of an affected twin (not recorded which).

The genes are TRBV5-4 and TRBJ2-1; the TCRdb D gene call, TRBD1, has no DNA to confirm it. The CDR3 contains 13 residues. CDR1 and CDR2 from the germline V gene are SGHNT and YYREEE (reference sequence). The CDR3 region is CASSLPGGREQFF.

The chain is built from TRBV12-3 or TRBV12-4 and TRBJ2-7; the TCRdb D gene call, TRBD1, has no DNA to confirm it. The CDR3 has 14 amino acids. CDR3 region: CASLNDRAVTEQYF.

The chain joins TRBV7-6 to TRBJ2-1; absent DNA, TCRdb's TRBD1 call cannot be checked. Looked up from germline, CDR1 is SGHVS and CDR2 is FNYEAQ. This CDR3 is built from 15 residues. The CDR3 spells CASSLEAGGNNEQFF. Looking up the rest from reference TRBV7-6 and TRBJ2-1 gives the full variable domain: GAGVSQSPRYKVTKRGQDVALRCDPISGHVSLYWYRQALGQGPEFLTYFNYEAQQDKSGLPNDRFSAERPEGSISTLTIQRTEQRDSAMYRCASSLEAGGNNEQFFGPGTRLTVL.

The V call is TRBV30, the J call TRBJ2-3; TCRdb proposes TRBD1, but this gene call is untestable without DNA. This CDR3 region has 14 residues. Germline V gene data show CDR1 as GTSNPN and CDR2 as SVGIG (reference sequence). This CDR3 reads CAWSGGGRTDTQYF.

The CDR3 reads CASSSSGTSYEQYF. This chain uses TRBV5-4 with TRBJ2-7; TCRdb lists TRBD2, though no DNA is available to test this call. The germline gives CDR1 SGHNT, CDR2 YYREEE (reference sequence). The CDR3 length is 14 residues. Filled out from reference TRBV5-4 and TRBJ2-7, the complete variable domain reads ETGVTQSPTHLIKTRGQQVTLRCSSQSGHNTVSWYQQALGQGPQFIFQYYREEENGRGNFPPRFSGLQFPNYSSELNVNALELDDSALYLCASSSSGTSYEQYFGPGTRLTVT.

The chain recombines TRBV7-2 with TRBJ1-4; TCRdb's D call, TRBD1, is unchecked because there is no DNA. Germline V gene data show CDR1 as SGHTA and CDR2 as FQGNSA. CDR3 length: 15 residues. The CDR3 reads CASSLGRGGNEKLFF.

The chain employs TRBV29-1 and TRBJ1-5; TCRdb gives TRBD1 as the D gene, but with no DNA this cannot be confirmed. This CDR3 comprises 13 residues. CDR1 is SQVTM, CDR2 ANQGSEA, per germline. CDR3 in amino acids: CSVAGASNQPQHF.

CDR3 loop: CSAITGTGEEDTQYF. The J gene is TRBJ2-3, the V gene TRBV20-1; TCRdb reports TRBD1, a call that lacks DNA to check it against. CDR1 is DFQATT and CDR2 is SNEGSKA in the germline V gene (reference sequence). The CDR3 covers 15 residues.

The chain carries TRBV11-2 and TRBJ2-3; the TCRdb call, TRBD1, lacks DNA for checking. This CDR3 has 14 amino acids. Germline CDR1 reads SGHAT; CDR2 reads FQNNGV. The CDR3 protein is CASSLSPGTDTQYF.

The chain recombines TRBV3-1 with TRBJ2-1; TCRdb designates TRBD1, a call that cannot be tested without DNA. This CDR3 region has 15 residues. The germline V gene has CDR1 LGHDT and CDR2 YNNKEL (reference sequence). The CDR3 here is CASSQELVPRNEQFF.

CDR3: CASKSLERTDTQYF. The chain has TRBV2 and TRBJ2-3; without DNA, the TCRdb call of TRBD2 cannot be checked. CDR1 is SNHLY and CDR2 is FYNNEI in the germline V gene. The CDR3 spans 14 residues.

The chain links TRBV9 to TRBJ1-2. This CDR3 is 15 amino acids long. The germline V gene has CDR1 SGDLS and CDR2 YYNGEE. The CDR3 protein is CASSVGGGSGYGYTF.

The chain uses TRBV12-3 or TRBV12-4 and TRBJ1-5; without DNA, the TCRdb call of TRBD1 cannot be checked. The CDR3 runs 15 residues. CDR3 protein: CASSLVDSQYQPQHF.

J is TRBJ2-2 and V is TRBV4-1; TCRdb names TRBD1, which stays unverified in the absence of DNA. Germline V CDR1 and CDR2: MGHRA, YSYEKL. The CDR3 contains 19 residues. Here the CDR3 reads CASSQPPGQGSPNTGELFF.

The rearrangement joins TRBV7-9 to TRBJ1-1; TCRdb returns TRBD1, unconfirmable since there is no DNA. Germline assignment: CDR1 SEHNR and CDR2 FQNEAQ (reference sequence). The CDR3 is made up of 13 amino acids. CDR3 amino acids: CASSFSGEAEAFF. Looking up the rest from reference TRBV7-9 and TRBJ1-1 gives the full variable domain: DTGVSQNPRHKITKRGQNVTFRCDPISEHNRLYWYRQTLGQGPEFLTYFQNEAQLEKSRLLSDRFSAERPKGSFSTLEIQRTEQGDSAMYLCASSFSGEAEAFFGQGTRLTVV.

The chain joins TRBV5-4 to TRBJ1-2. The germline V gene has CDR1 SGHNT and CDR2 YYREEE (reference sequence). This CDR3 has 13 residues. The CDR3: CASSLPPKYGYTF.

The gene calls are TRBV27 and TRBJ1-5; the TRBD1 assignment by TCRdb is unverifiable without DNA. The CDR3 covers 17 residues. Germline V lookup: CDR1 MNHEY, CDR2 SMNVEV (reference sequence). The CDR3 spells CASSSPPDREVGQPQHF.

The chain carries TRBV27 and TRBJ2-2; TCRdb designates TRBD2, a call that cannot be tested without DNA. Germline loops: CDR1 MNHEY, CDR2 SMNVEV (reference sequence). The CDR3 loop spans 16 amino acids. CDR3 region: CASSYRATTGTGELFF.

V is TRBV20-1 and J is TRBJ2-3; TCRdb designates TRBD2, a call that cannot be tested without DNA. Germline CDR1 is DFQATT and CDR2 is SNEGSKA (reference sequence). The CDR3 length is 16 residues. The chain's CDR3 is CSARDSPGLGADTQYF.